This TCR beta chain was obtained from a study of early stage breast cancer tumors. Study in general: About 70% of the 16 invasive tumors were ER+, PR+ and HER2-.

Regarding the study as a whole: Blood repertoires resembled normal breast more than tumor. Commonly generated sequences made up most enriched TCRB sequences shared between patients. Bulk DNA sequencing of unsorted cells missed chain pairing and markers.

Sequenced by immunoSEQ multiplex PCR; TCRdb stores in-frame clones only, minus some. The sample shows about 72,000 clones, approximately 79% of them seen only once. Comment on this clone: Its antigen remains unidentified.

The sample comprised blood. This sequence was found in a person aged 55 to 70 with breast cancer.

The CDR3 protein is CASGSEVYNEQFF. DNA of the CDR3: TGTGCCAGCGGTAGCGAGGTATACAATGAGCAGTTCTTC. The chain combines TRBV11-2 with TRBJ2-1, with a possible D match to TRBD2 (5 bases). This CDR3 spans 13 amino acids. The V end lost 8 bases, the J end lost 4 bases, and 12 bases lay between the germline ends. In germline, CDR1 is SGHAT, CDR2 FQNNGV.